A selection of T cell receptor beta chains follows, all from one sample in a study of CD8 T cells in Susac syndrome. TCRdb reprocessed the immunoSEQ multiplex PCR reads with MiXCR, giving one entry per CDR3 protein. The table has about 76,000 distinct CDR3 sequences, 85% to 95% seen once. Sequencing was carried out using CD8+ T cells from PBMCs. These receptors were collected from a human donor with Susac syndrome. Each CDR3 is given with its conserved first and last residue. D genes are given only for firm matches. A row's size may be missing; if present it is once, few, many or a size class.

CDR3: CASSHYSTGTEAFF
DNA: TGTGCCAGCAGCCACTACTCAACCGGGACGGAAGCTTTCTTT
size: once
V: TRBV7-2
D: -
J: TRBJ1-1

CDR3: CASSLVGPPNSPLHF
DNA: TGTGCCAGCAGCTTGGTCGGGCCCCCTAATTCACCCCTCCACTTT
size: -
V: TRBV7-2
D: -
J: TRBJ1-6

CDR3: CSAAQGGFPYNEQFF
DNA: TGCAGTGCAGCCCAAGGTGGGTTTCCCTACAATGAGCAGTTCTTC
size: -
V: TRBV20-1
D: -
J: TRBJ2-1

CDR3: CASSLNRPENTGELFF
DNA: TGTGCCAGCAGCTTAAACCGGCCCGAAAACACCGGGGAGCTGTTTTTT
size: -
V: TRBV7-6
D: -
J: TRBJ2-2

CDR3: CASSDGLAGITDTQYF
DNA: TGTGCCAGCAGTGATGGACTAGCGGGAATCACAGATACGCAGTATTTT
size: -
V: TRBV25-1
D: TRBD2
J: TRBJ2-3

CDR3: CSAPGLGQGLIEQYF
DNA: TGCAGTGCTCCCGGTTTAGGACAGGGGCTTATCGAGCAGTACTTC
size: -
V: TRBV20-1
D: TRBD1
J: TRBJ2-7

CDR3: CASSQVASGGGEQYF
DNA: TGTGCCAGCAGCCAAGTGGCTAGCGGGGGCGGCGAGCAGTACTTC
size: -
V: TRBV3-1
D: TRBD2
J: TRBJ2-7

CDR3: CASGFSSYNEQFF
DNA: TGTGCCAGCGGCTTTAGCTCCTACAATGAGCAGTTCTTC
size: -
V: TRBV27
D: -
J: TRBJ2-1

CDR3: CSARPLNGYTF
DNA: TGCAGTGCTAGACCCCTTAATGGCTACACCTTC
size: -
V: TRBV20-1
D: -
J: TRBJ1-2

CDR3: CASSYGRITHLEQYF
DNA: TGTGCCAGCAGTTACGGGCGGATTACTCACCTCGAGCAGTACTTC
size: -
V: TRBV6-2/TRBV6-3
D: -
J: TRBJ2-7

CDR3: CASSLLYGRRTEAFF
DNA: TGTGCCAGCAGCTTACTCTACGGCAGGCGCACTGAAGCTTTCTTT
size: once
V: TRBV7-9
D: -
J: TRBJ1-1

CDR3: CASRGLDNYGYTF
DNA: TGTGCCAGCAGAGGACTTGATAACTATGGCTACACCTTC
size: -
V: TRBV25-1
D: -
J: TRBJ1-2

CDR3: CASSSRLAGGGSYNEQFF
DNA: TGTGCCAGCAGCTCCCGACTAGCGGGGGGGGGCTCCTACAATGAGCAGTTCTTC
size: -
V: TRBV7-2
D: TRBD2
J: TRBJ2-1

CDR3: CASSQETRRADTQYF
DNA: TGTGCCAGCAGCCAAGAAACGCGGCGAGCGGATACGCAGTATTTT
size: -
V: TRBV4-2
D: -
J: TRBJ2-3

CDR3: CASTVERGGGGGTDTQYF
DNA: TGTGCCAGCACCGTGGAGAGAGGCGGGGGGGGAGGCACAGATACGCAGTATTTT
size: -
V: TRBV2
D: TRBD2
J: TRBJ2-3

CDR3: CASSPSLSTDTQYF
DNA: TGTGCCAGCAGCCCCTCCTTGAGCACAGATACGCAGTATTTT
size: -
V: TRBV7-2
D: -
J: TRBJ2-3

CDR3: CSAREFGASSYNEQFF
DNA: TGCAGTGCTAGAGAATTTGGCGCGTCCTCCTACAATGAGCAGTTCTTC
size: -
V: TRBV20-1
D: -
J: TRBJ2-1

CDR3: CSATQGLTYNEQFF
DNA: TGCAGTGCTACTCAAGGACTGACATACAATGAGCAGTTCTTC
size: -
V: TRBV20-1
D: -
J: TRBJ2-1

CDR3: CASSPLQGQETQYF
DNA: TGTGCCAGCTCACCACTACAGGGACAAGAGACCCAGTACTTC
size: -
V: TRBV18
D: -
J: TRBJ2-5

CDR3: CASSLRAGQETQYF
DNA: TGTGCCAGCAGCTTACGGGCAGGACAAGAGACCCAGTACTTC
size: -
V: TRBV11-2
D: -
J: TRBJ2-5

CDR3: CASSVRFAGELFF
DNA: TGTGCCAGCAGCGTGAGGTTCGCCGGGGAGCTGTTTTTT
size: -
V: TRBV9
D: -
J: TRBJ2-2

CDR3: CASSPQIFTGELFF
DNA: TGTGCCAGCAGTCCGCAAATTTTTACCGGGGAGCTGTTTTTT
size: -
V: TRBV27
D: -
J: TRBJ2-2

CDR3: CASSRTGESYNEQFF
DNA: TGTGCCAGCAGCCGAACAGGGGAGTCCTACAATGAGCAGTTCTTC
size: -
V: TRBV5-6
D: TRBD1
J: TRBJ2-1

CDR3: CASSSPGTLGETQYF
DNA: TGTGCCAGCAGTTCCCCCGGGACACTGGGGGAGACCCAGTACTTC
size: -
V: TRBV28
D: -
J: TRBJ2-5

CDR3: CASSEPSQETQYF
DNA: TGTGCCAGCAGCGAACCCTCCCAAGAGACCCAGTACTTC
size: -
V: TRBV9
D: -
J: TRBJ2-5

CDR3: CASRTGYTDTQYF
DNA: TGTGCCAGCAGGACAGGGTACACAGATACGCAGTATTTT
size: -
V: TRBV6-6
D: TRBD1
J: TRBJ2-3

CDR3: CATDTGSSYNEQFF
DNA: TGTGCCACCGATACCGGGAGCTCCTACAATGAGCAGTTCTTC
size: -
V: TRBV7-9
D: -
J: TRBJ2-1

CDR3: CASSLMGTGELFF
DNA: TGTGCCAGCAGCTTAATGGGAACCGGGGAGCTGTTTTTT
size: -
V: TRBV7-2
D: -
J: TRBJ2-2

CDR3: CASSYSEPGRMGTEAFF
DNA: TGTGCCAGCAGTTACTCTGAACCCGGACGGATGGGAACTGAAGCTTTCTTT
size: -
V: TRBV6-2/TRBV6-3
D: -
J: TRBJ1-1

CDR3: CASSLEGTYEQYF
DNA: TGTGCCAGCAGTTTAGAGGGAACCTACGAGCAGTACTTC
size: -
V: TRBV12-3/TRBV12-4
D: -
J: TRBJ2-7

CDR3: CASSLRETQYF
DNA: TGTGCCAGCAGTTTAAGGGAGACCCAGTACTTC
size: few
V: TRBV12-3/TRBV12-4
D: -
J: TRBJ2-5

CDR3: CASSLRGTVDSNQPQHF
DNA: TGTGCCAGCAGTTTAAGGGGGACAGTAGATAGCAATCAGCCCCAGCATTTT
size: -
V: TRBV27
D: TRBD1
J: TRBJ1-5

CDR3: CASRENPGTPYGYTF
DNA: TGTGCCAGCAGAGAGAACCCCGGGACGCCCTATGGCTACACCTTC
size: -
V: TRBV28
D: -
J: TRBJ1-2

CDR3: CSASPDRISNQPQHF
DNA: TGCAGTGCTAGCCCGGACAGAATTAGCAATCAGCCCCAGCATTTT
size: -
V: TRBV20-1
D: -
J: TRBJ1-5

CDR3: CASSLRETPGANVLTF
DNA: TGTGCCAGCTCATTGCGGGAGACCCCTGGGGCCAACGTCCTGACTTTC
size: -
V: TRBV18
D: TRBD2
J: TRBJ2-6